Given below is one T cell receptor beta chain in context. These data are taken from a study of T cells expressing NK-cell markers. There are 15 residues in the CDR3. CDR1 is MNHNS and CDR2 is SASEGT in the germline V gene. With the 5' RACE reads reprocessed, TCRdb shows one record per CDR3 protein and no DNA. The sample data list about 170,000 distinct CDR3 sequences. Sequenced material: blood T cells: a sorted CD56 or NKG2C T cell subset, CD4+ or CD8+ T cells, or bulk PBMC T cells (not recorded which). The gene calls are TRBV6-1 and TRBJ2-6; the D call of TRBD1 rests on TCRdb alone, since no DNA is present to check it. The source of this sequence is a man aged 18-75 years in good health. CDR3 region: CASSRDKSGANVLTF.